This TCR beta chain is drawn from a study of blood T cell repertoires in COVID-19. This table comes from immunoSEQ multiplex PCR, and its TCRdb copy is limited to in-frame clones, with some not included. The table shows around 290,000 clones, with approximately 85% occurring only once. The sequencing input was PBMCs or T cells enriched from blood (not recorded which). The sequence was collected from a woman younger than 45 who had recovered from COVID-19.

The CDR3 region is CASSQLINREGDIQYF. The CDR3 bases are TGTGCCAGCAGCCAATTGATAAACAGGGAGGGGGACATTCAGTACTTC. V and J are TRBV4-2 and TRBJ2-4, with a possible D match to TRBD2 (7 bases). CDR1 is LGHNA and CDR2 is YNFKEQ in the germline V gene. Trimming left V 2 bases short and J 8 bases short, with 19 bases between. The CDR3 spans 16 residues.